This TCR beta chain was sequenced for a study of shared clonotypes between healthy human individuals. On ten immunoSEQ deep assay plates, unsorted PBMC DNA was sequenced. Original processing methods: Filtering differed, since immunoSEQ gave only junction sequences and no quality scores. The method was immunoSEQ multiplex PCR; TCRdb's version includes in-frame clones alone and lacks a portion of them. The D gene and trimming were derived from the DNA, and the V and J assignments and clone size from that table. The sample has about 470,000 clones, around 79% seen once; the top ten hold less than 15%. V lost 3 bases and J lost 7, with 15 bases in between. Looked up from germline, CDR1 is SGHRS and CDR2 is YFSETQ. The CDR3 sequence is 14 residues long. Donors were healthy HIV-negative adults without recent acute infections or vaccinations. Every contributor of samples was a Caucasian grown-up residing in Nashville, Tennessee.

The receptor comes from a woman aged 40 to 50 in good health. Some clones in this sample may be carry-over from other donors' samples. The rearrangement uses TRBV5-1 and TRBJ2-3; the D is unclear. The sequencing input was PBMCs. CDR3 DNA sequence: TGCGCCAGCAGCTCTCTTGAGGCGAGCCATACGCAGTATTTT. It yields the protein CASSSLEASHTQYF.